These 21 T cell receptor beta chains share one sample of origin, sequenced in a study of cytomegalovirus exposure and HLA in healthy donors. Assay used: immunoSEQ multiplex PCR; TCRdb lists only in-frame clones, some missing. This sample has some 200,000 clones; about four fifths occur once, and the top ten carry approximately 3%. The sample was PBMCs. Receptors originate from a woman in her late teens or twenties in good health and CMV-seropositive.

This sequence joins TRBV4-2 and TRBJ2-2; 8 bases line up with TRBD2. The CDR3 has 19 amino acids. Per the germline V gene, CDR1 is LGHNA and CDR2 is YNFKEQ. With 4 bases clipped from V and 5 bases from J, the junction kept 18 bases outside the gene matches. Here the CDR3 DNA reads TGTGCCAGCAGCCTCCTACTCCTACCAGCGGGGGATAGGACCGGGGAGCTGTTTTTT. This gives the protein CASSLLLLPAGDRTGELFF.

The J gene is TRBJ1-5, the V gene TRBV11-2; a weak D match, TRBD1 (5 bases). The V end was cut by 5 bases, the J end by 7 bases, with 18 bases between. The germline CDR1 and CDR2 sequences are SGHAT and FQNNGV. The CDR3 consists of 15 residues. For the CDR3, the DNA is TGTGCCAGCAGCCCCCTGGGGGGGATTCACCAGCCCCAGCATTTT. Translation: CASSPLGGIHQPQHF.

The chain joins TRBV27 to TRBJ1-4, with D possibly matching TRBD1 (5 bases). Trimming left V 5 bases short and J 1 base short, with 8 bases between. The CDR3 is 14 residues long. The germline V gene encodes CDR1 MNHEY and CDR2 SMNVEV (reference sequence). This chain's CDR3 is CASSPRVTNEKLFF. The CDR3 DNA is TGTGCCAGCAGTCCCAGGGTAACTAATGAAAAACTGTTTTTT.

V and J are TRBV7-3 and TRBJ1-1, with TRBD1 matching over 9 bases. CDR1 and CDR2 (germline): SGHTA, FQGTGA. This CDR3 contains 20 residues. V lost 4 bases and J lost 0; bases outside the gene matches: 18. The CDR3 protein is CASSSHLLKQGAIMNTEAFF. The CDR3 bases are TGTGCCAGCAGCTCTCACCTGTTAAAACAGGGGGCAATAATGAACACTGAAGCTTTCTTT.

This clone was observed a few times. This sequence joins TRBV19 and TRBJ2-5; 8 bases agree with TRBD2. The ends lost 4 bases at V and 5 bases at J; junction bases unmatched: 9. The germline CDR1 and CDR2 sequences are LNHDA and SQIVND (reference sequence). CDR3 size: 15 residues. In DNA, the CDR3 is TGTGCCAGTAGTACCGTAGCGGGGCGCAAGGAGACCCAGTACTTC. It codes for CASSTVAGRKETQYF.

The CDR3 loop is CASSVGDTNQPQHF. DNA for the CDR3: TGTGCCAGCAGTGTAGGGGACACCAATCAGCCCCAGCATTTT. The V gene is TRBV2, the J gene TRBJ1-5, with D possibly TRBD1 on 6 matching bases. Germline V lookup: CDR1 SNHLY, CDR2 FYNNEI. This CDR3 has 14 amino acids. Trimming cost V 4 bases and J 3 bases, with 10 bases left between them.

This CDR3 is CASSPTVENGDTEAFF. The CDR3, as DNA: TGCGCCAGCAGCCCGACAGTTGAGAACGGTGACACTGAAGCTTTCTTT. V and J are TRBV5-1 and TRBJ1-1; D perhaps matches TRBD1 (5 bases). This CDR3 has 16 amino acids. The germline V gene has CDR1 SGHRS and CDR2 YFSETQ. Trimming took off 4 bases at V and 3 bases at J, with 19 bases between the two ends.

This sequence joins TRBV9 and TRBJ1-2; D gene ambiguous. This CDR3 is built from 12 residues. Germline loops: CDR1 SGDLS, CDR2 YYNGEE. Trimming took off 4 bases at V and 10 bases at J, with 14 bases between the two ends. CDR3 nucleotide sequence: TGTGCCAGCAGCCGTAGCGGGGAAGACTACACCTTC. Its protein is CASSRSGEDYTF.

This chain connects TRBV6-1 to TRBJ1-6, with D tentatively TRBD1 (5 bases). This CDR3 has 15 residues. The germline gives CDR1 MNHNS, CDR2 SASEGT. Deletions cut 6 bases from V and 9 bases from J, with 18 bases between. The CDR3 loop is CASRTAWGEFSPLHF. In DNA form, the CDR3 reads TGTGCCAGCAGGACCGCCTGGGGCGAGTTTTCACCCCTCCACTTT.

The V gene is TRBV10-3, the J gene TRBJ2-1; maybe TRBD2 (5 bases). Germline lookup yields CDR1 ENHRY and CDR2 SYGVKD. The CDR3 covers 13 residues. The V gene lost 3 bases and the J gene lost 7 bases, with 10 bases spanning the gap. CDR3 nucleotides: TGTGCCATCAGTGATTATGGGGAGAATGAGCAGTTCTTC. It is translated as CAISDYGENEQFF.

The rearrangement joins TRBV4-3 to TRBJ1-1, with no clear D. Trimming pared 3 bases from V and 5 bases from J, leaving 16 bases between. Germline V lookup: CDR1 LGHNA, CDR2 YSLEER. This CDR3 spans 15 amino acids. The CDR3, as DNA: TGCGCCAGCAGCCACGAAGACACCTCGGGGACTGAAGCTTTCTTT. This encodes CASSHEDTSGTEAFF.

The chain has TRBV14 and TRBJ2-3; 8 bases match TRBD2. CDR1 is SGHDN and CDR2 is FVKESK in the germline V gene. The junction had 9 bases not matched to a gene; V was cut back by 0 bases and J by 7 bases. There are 16 residues in the CDR3. The CDR3 DNA is TGTGCCAGCAGCCAAGATTCGGGGGGGATCGGGTATACGCAGTATTTT. Translating gives CASSQDSGGIGYTQYF.

A single count supports this clone. V usage is TRBV7-8 and J usage is TRBJ1-3; D gene uncertain. In germline, CDR1 is SGHVS, CDR2 FQNEAQ. Trimming stripped 3 bases from V and 3 bases from J, with 6 bases between. This CDR3 has 13 amino acids. The CDR3 here is CASSLGDGNTIYF. The CDR3 nucleotides read TGTGCCAGCAGCTTGGGCGATGGAAACACCATATATTTT.

The CDR3 spells CASSRGGAADTQYF. CDR3 coding DNA: TGTGCCAGCAGCCGCGGGGGGGCCGCCGATACGCAGTATTTT. The chain employs TRBV7-9 and TRBJ2-3; TRBD2 agrees at 9 bases. This CDR3 region has 14 residues. CDR1 is SEHNR and CDR2 is FQNEAQ in the germline V gene (reference sequence). The V gene end was trimmed by 5 bases and the J gene end by 6 bases; junction bases not matched to a gene: 6.

This chain uses TRBV19 with TRBJ1-1, with D unclear. Germline CDR1 reads LNHDA; CDR2 reads SQIVND (reference sequence). This CDR3 contains 15 residues. V shed 6 bases and J shed 0 bases, with 14 bases lying between them. The CDR3 reads CASRKQHRMNTEAFF. CDR3 nucleotide sequence: TGTGCCAGTAGAAAACAGCACCGGATGAACACTGAAGCTTTCTTT. The entire variable domain, with the rest obtained from reference TRBV19 and TRBJ1-1, is as follows: DGGITQSPKYLFRKEGQNVTLSCEQNLNHDAMYWYRQDPGQGLRLIYYSQIVNDFQKGDIAEGYSVSREKKESFPLTVTSAQKNPTAFYLCASRKQHRMNTEAFFGQGTRLTVV.

The chain links TRBV9 to TRBJ1-2; D gene unclear. V was pared by 0 bases and J by 3 bases, with 9 bases between. CDR3 length: 14 amino acids. The germline CDR1 and CDR2 sequences are SGDLS and YYNGEE. CDR3 coding DNA: TGTGCCAGCAGCGTAGCTGCCGCAGACTATGGCTACACCTTC. Amino acids: CASSVAAADYGYTF.

The chain combines TRBV5-1 with TRBJ1-4; perhaps TRBD1 as D (5 bases). With 0 bases removed from V and 6 bases from J, the gap between germline ends came to 12 bases. Germline lookup yields CDR1 SGHRS and CDR2 YFSETQ. The CDR3 loop spans 15 amino acids. DNA of the CDR3: TGCGCCAGCAGCTTGGCTGTCAGGGAAGATGAAAAACTGTTTTTT. The encoded protein is CASSLAVREDEKLFF.

The chain combines TRBV6-4 with TRBJ2-2; possibly TRBD1 for D (5 bases). Germline V gives CDR1 MRHNA, CDR2 SNTAGT. V was trimmed by 6 bases and J by 0 bases, leaving 11 bases between them. The CDR3 loop spans 15 amino acids. The CDR3 reads CASRTGSANTGELFF. For the CDR3, the DNA is TGTGCCAGCAGAACAGGTTCTGCGAACACCGGGGAGCTGTTTTTT.

The V call is TRBV28, the J call TRBJ2-5; tentatively, D is TRBD2 (5 bases). CDR3 length: 13 residues. Germline CDR1 is MDHEN and CDR2 is SYDVKM. V was cut by 5 bases and J by 2 bases, with 9 bases left in between. The CDR3 DNA sequence: TGTGCCAGCAGTACGGCGGGTCAAGAGACCCAGTACTTC. Its translation is CASSTAGQETQYF. Full variable domain (outside the CDR3, taken from reference TRBV28 and TRBJ2-5): DVKVTQSSRYLVKRTGEKVFLECVQDMDHENMFWYRQDPGLGLRLIYFSYDVKMKEKGDIPEGYSVSREKKERFSLILESASTNQTSMYLCASSTAGQETQYFGPGTRLLVL.

V and J are TRBV30 and TRBJ1-5; weak D call: TRBD1 (6 bases). CDR3 length: 17 amino acids. The ends were cut back, 2 bases at V and 7 bases at J, with 24 bases in the middle. Germline CDR1 and CDR2: GTSNPN and SVGIG (reference sequence). CDR3 residues: CAWSPHRIPGHMQPQHF. The CDR3 coding sequence is TGTGCCTGGAGTCCTCACCGCATACCGGGACACATGCAGCCCCAGCATTTT.

J is TRBJ2-7 and V is TRBV5-1; the match to TRBD1 covers 8 bases. Unmatched junction bases numbered 9, after V lost 0 bases and J lost 4 bases. This CDR3 has 16 amino acids. Germline V gene sequence: CDR1 SGHRS, CDR2 YFSETQ. The CDR3 loop reads CASSLASGTGTYEQYF. CDR3 nucleotides: TGCGCCAGCAGCTTGGCATCTGGGACAGGAACTTACGAGCAGTACTTC.